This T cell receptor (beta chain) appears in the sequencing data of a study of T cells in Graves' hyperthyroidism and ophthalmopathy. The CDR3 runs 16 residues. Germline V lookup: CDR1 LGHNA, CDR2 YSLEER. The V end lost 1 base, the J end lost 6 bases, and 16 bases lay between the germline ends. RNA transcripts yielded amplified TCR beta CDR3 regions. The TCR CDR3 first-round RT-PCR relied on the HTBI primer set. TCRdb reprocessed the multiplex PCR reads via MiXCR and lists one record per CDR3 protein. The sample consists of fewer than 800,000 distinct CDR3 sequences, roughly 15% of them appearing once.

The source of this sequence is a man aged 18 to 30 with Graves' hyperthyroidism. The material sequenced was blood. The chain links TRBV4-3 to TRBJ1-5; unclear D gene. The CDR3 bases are TGCGCCAGCAGCCAAGGTGTCCCGGGAGAGGGTCAGCCCCAGCATTTT. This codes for CASSQGVPGEGQPQHF.